The 8 T cell receptor beta chains reported below all come from one sample, sequenced in a study of beta chain features in type 1 diabetes. cDNA synthesis used the whole RNA isolate, giving expressed TCRB sequences. This table comes from immunoSEQ multiplex PCR, and its TCRdb copy is limited to in-frame clones, with some not included. The sample includes about 740,000 clones, 10% to 15% of them seen just once. Study-level points and caveats: In all four CD4+ subsets, TCRB CDR3 length was significantly, moderately reduced in type 1 diabetes.

These receptors' targets are unknown. The material sequenced was naive CD4+ T cells from blood. Every receptor here comes from a man younger than 35 with type 1 diabetes.

The genes are TRBV5-1 and TRBJ2-1, with D tentatively TRBD1 (5 bases). The CDR3 has 14 residues. Trimming pared 4 bases from V and 0 bases from J, leaving 8 bases between. In germline, CDR1 is SGHRS, CDR2 YFSETQ. CDR3 nucleotide sequence: TGCGCCAGCAGCCCAGGGCCCTCCTACAATGAGCAGTTCTTC. Translated, it gives CASSPGPSYNEQFF. Based on the CDR3 plus reference TRBV5-1 and TRBJ2-1, the full variable domain is KAGVTQTPRYLIKTRGQQVTLSCSPISGHRSVSWYQQTPGQGLQFLFEYFSETQRNKGNFPGRFSGRQFSNSRSEMNVSTLELGDSALYLCASSPGPSYNEQFFGPGTRLTVL.

The chain uses TRBV5-1 and TRBJ2-7; no firm D call. Germline V CDR1 and CDR2: SGHRS, YFSETQ. The CDR3 length is 14 residues. V was pared by 0 bases and J by 6 bases, with 13 bases between. DNA of the CDR3: TGCGCCAGCAGCTTGGATCCAGGATCGGGCGAGCAGTACTTC. This sequence encodes CASSLDPGSGEQYF. Based on the CDR3 plus reference TRBV5-1 and TRBJ2-7, the full variable domain is KAGVTQTPRYLIKTRGQQVTLSCSPISGHRSVSWYQQTPGQGLQFLFEYFSETQRNKGNFPGRFSGRQFSNSRSEMNVSTLELGDSALYLCASSLDPGSGEQYFGPGTRLTVT.

This clone was seen a few times. V and J are TRBV2 and TRBJ2-6; the D gene is possibly TRBD1 (5 bases). This CDR3 contains 16 residues. Germline V gene data show CDR1 as SNHLY and CDR2 as FYNNEI. V was cut by 5 bases and J by 2 bases, with 13 bases left in between. In nucleotides, the CDR3 is TGTGCCAGCAGTTACGCAGGGTTTCCTGGGGCCAACGTCCTGACTTTC. It translates to CASSYAGFPGANVLTF.

This sequence joins TRBV4-1 and TRBJ1-6, with D perhaps TRBD1 (6 bases). Trimming removed 4 bases from V and 2 bases from J, with 27 bases in between. From germline, CDR1 is MGHRA and CDR2 YSYEKL. The CDR3 sequence is 21 residues long. In nucleotides, the CDR3 is TGCGCCAGCAGCCTCCATAAGGGTCATGCGGGGGCTGGGGCCTATAATTCACCCCTCCACTTT. It is translated as CASSLHKGHAGAGAYNSPLHF.

This clone was found a few times. The chain joins TRBV7-9 to TRBJ2-5, with D possibly being TRBD1 or TRBD2 (5 bases each). The CDR3 is 14 amino acids. Between the trimmed V and J ends, which lost 5 bases and 7 bases, there was a span of 17 bases. CDR1 SEHNR and CDR2 FQNEAQ come from the germline V gene (reference sequence). The CDR3 here is CASSPGLGGVTQYF. DNA for the CDR3: TGTGCCAGCAGCCCGGGCCTTGGGGGAGTGACCCAGTACTTC.

The chain couples TRBV6-1 to TRBJ2-5; the D gene is possibly TRBD2 (6 bases). The V end lost 7 bases, the J end lost 2 bases, and 17 bases lay between the germline ends. The CDR3 runs to 15 residues. Germline values: CDR1 MNHNS, CDR2 SASEGT. For the CDR3, the DNA is TGTGCCAGCACCCTCCTTGGGGGGATGCAAGAGACCCAGTACTTC. This translates into CASTLLGGMQETQYF.

The V call is TRBV6-1, the J call TRBJ1-2, with 9 bases that match TRBD1. The germline V gene encodes CDR1 MNHNS and CDR2 SASEGT. Losses at the gene ends were 6 bases for V and 5 bases for J; bases not matched to a gene: 10. CDR3 length equals 15 residues. CDR3 coding DNA: TGTGCCAGCAGACCCAAACCGGGACAGGGATATGGCTACACCTTC. Protein product: CASRPKPGQGYGYTF.

The gene calls are TRBV6-6 and TRBJ2-6, with D maybe TRBD1 (5 bases). The V end was cut by 5 bases, the J end by 6 bases, with 14 bases between. The CDR3 has 15 residues. CDR1 and CDR2 from the germline V gene are MNHNY and SVGAGI (reference sequence). DNA for the CDR3: TGTGCCAGCAGTAAGGACACCCCTGCGGCCAACGTCCTGACTTTC. Translated, it gives CASSKDTPAANVLTF.